This T cell receptor beta chain came from a study of T cell changes during pregnancy in multiple sclerosis. Clones were sequenced by immunoSEQ multiplex PCR, and TCRdb holds only the in-frame ones, with some missing. The sample yields roughly 83,000 clones, about 90% seen once. Germline CDR1 MNHNS, CDR2 SASEGT. The CDR3 extends over 14 amino acids. V shed 2 bases and J shed 8 bases, with 12 bases lying between them. Sequencing used PBMCs, obtained in the first trimester of pregnancy. The TCR was taken from a female donor in good health, serving as a control in a pregnancy study. Some clones in this sample may be carry-over from other donors' samples. The chain recombines TRBV6-1 with TRBJ1-4; a weak D match, TRBD1 (6 bases). This chain's CDR3 is CASSENRVWEKLFF. The CDR3 coding sequence is TGTGCCAGCAGTGAAAACAGGGTTTGGGAAAAACTGTTTTTT.